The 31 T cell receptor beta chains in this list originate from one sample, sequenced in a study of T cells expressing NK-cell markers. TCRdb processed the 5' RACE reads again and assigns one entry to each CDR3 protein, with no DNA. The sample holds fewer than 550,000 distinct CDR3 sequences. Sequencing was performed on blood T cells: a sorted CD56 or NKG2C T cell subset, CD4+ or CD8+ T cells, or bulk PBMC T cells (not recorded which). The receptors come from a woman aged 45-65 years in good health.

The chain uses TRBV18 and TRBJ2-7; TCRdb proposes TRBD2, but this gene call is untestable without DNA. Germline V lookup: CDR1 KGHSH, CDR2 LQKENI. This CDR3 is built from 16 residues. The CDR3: CASSPDIAGGLYEQYF.

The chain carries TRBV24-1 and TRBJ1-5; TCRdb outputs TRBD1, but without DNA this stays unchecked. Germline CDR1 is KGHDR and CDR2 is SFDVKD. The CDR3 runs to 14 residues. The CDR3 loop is CATSSGMRYQPQHF.

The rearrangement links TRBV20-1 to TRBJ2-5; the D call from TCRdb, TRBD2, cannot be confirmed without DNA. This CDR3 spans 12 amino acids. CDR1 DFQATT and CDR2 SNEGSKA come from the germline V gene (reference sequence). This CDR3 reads CSATGRRATQYF.

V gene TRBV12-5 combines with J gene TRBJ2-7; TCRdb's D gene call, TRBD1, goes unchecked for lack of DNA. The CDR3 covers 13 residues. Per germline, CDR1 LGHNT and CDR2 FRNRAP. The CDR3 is CASGLWGAPEQYF.

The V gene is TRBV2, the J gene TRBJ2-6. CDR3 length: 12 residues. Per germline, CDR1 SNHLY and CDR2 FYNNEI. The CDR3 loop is CASSDGANVLTF.

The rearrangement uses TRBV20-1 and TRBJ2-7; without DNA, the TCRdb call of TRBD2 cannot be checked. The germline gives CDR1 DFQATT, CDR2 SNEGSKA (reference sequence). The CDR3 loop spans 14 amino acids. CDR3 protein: CSTASLAGRSEQYF.

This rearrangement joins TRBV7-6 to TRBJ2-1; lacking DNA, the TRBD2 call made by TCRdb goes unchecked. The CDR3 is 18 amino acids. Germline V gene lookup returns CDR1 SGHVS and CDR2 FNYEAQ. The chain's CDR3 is CASSTRISAGATDNEQFF.

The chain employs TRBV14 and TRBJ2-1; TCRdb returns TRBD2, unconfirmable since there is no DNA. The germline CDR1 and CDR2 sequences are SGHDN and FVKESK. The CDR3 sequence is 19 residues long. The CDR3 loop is CASSHTDSYRGGAYNEQFF.

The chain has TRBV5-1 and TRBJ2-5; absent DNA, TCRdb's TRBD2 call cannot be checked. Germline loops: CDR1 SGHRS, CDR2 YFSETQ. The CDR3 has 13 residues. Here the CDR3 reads CASKRLERETQYF.

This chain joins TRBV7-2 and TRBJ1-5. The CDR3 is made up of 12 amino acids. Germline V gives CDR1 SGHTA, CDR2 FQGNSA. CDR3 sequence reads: CASSLGGQPQHF.

This chain's CDR3 is CSARDYRTTDTQYF. The gene calls are TRBV20-1 and TRBJ2-3; TCRdb's assignment of TRBD1 cannot be checked, as there is no DNA. CDR3 length: 14 residues. The V gene's germline CDR1 is DFQATT and CDR2 SNEGSKA (reference sequence).

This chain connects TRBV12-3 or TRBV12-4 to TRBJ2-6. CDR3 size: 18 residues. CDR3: CASSFAGYPSSGANVLTF.

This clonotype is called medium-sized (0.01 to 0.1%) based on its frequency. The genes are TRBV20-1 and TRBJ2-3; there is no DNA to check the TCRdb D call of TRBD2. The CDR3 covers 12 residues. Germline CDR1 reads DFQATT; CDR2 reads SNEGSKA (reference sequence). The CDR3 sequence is CSARGGPSTQYF.

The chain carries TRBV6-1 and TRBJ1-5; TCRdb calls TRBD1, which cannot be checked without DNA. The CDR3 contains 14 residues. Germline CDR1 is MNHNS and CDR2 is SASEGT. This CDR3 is CASSGGQGQQPQHF.

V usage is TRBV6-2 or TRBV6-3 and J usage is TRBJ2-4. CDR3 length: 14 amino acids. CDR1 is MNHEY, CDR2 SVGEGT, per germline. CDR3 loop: CASSYWGAKNIQYF.

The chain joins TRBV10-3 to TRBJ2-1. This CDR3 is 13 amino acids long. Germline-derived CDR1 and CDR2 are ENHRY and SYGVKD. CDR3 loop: CAISDGNANEQFF.

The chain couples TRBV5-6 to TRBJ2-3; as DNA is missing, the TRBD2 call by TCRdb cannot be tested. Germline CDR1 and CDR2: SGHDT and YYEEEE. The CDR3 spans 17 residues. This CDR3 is CASSLVPTSGSTDTQYF.

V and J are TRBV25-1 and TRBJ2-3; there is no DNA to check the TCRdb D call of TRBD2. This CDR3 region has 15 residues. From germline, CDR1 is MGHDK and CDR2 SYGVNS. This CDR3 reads CASSDQSRFGDTQYF.

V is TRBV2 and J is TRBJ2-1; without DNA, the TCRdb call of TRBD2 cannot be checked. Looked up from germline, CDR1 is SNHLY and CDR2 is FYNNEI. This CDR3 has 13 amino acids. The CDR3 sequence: CASSLDSNNEQFF.

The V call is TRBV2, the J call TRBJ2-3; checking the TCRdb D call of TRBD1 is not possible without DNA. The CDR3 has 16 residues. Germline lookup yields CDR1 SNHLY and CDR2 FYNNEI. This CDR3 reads CASSRGQGGGTDTQYF.

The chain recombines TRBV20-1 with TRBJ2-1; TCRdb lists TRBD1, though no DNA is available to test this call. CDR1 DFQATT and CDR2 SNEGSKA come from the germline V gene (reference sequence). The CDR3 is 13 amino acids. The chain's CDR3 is CSARTAGVGEQFF.

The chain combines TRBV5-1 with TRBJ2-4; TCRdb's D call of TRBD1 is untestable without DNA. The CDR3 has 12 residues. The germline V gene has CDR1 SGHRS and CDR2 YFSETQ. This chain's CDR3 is CASSFPGDIQYF.

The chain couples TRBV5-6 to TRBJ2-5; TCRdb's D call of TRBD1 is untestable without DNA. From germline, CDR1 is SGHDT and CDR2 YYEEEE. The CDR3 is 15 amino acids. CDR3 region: CASSLGVALGETQYF.

This chain's CDR3 is CSARRQGTGNTIYF. This chain connects TRBV20-1 to TRBJ1-3; TCRdb returns TRBD1, unconfirmable since there is no DNA. Germline V gene lookup returns CDR1 DFQATT and CDR2 SNEGSKA (reference sequence). The CDR3 extends over 14 amino acids.

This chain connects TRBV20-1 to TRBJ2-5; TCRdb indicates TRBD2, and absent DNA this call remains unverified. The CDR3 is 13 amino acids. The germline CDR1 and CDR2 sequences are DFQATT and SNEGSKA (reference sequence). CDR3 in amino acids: CSARGLAEETQYF.

The CDR3 spells CATSRDRAGGYTF. The rearrangement joins TRBV15 to TRBJ1-2. Germline CDR1 LNHNV, CDR2 YYDKDF (reference sequence). The CDR3 is 13 amino acids. Full variable domain (missing parts from reference TRBV15 and TRBJ1-2): DAMVIQNPRYQVTQFGKPVTLSCSQTLNHNVMYWYQQKSSQAPKLLFHYYDKDFNNEADTPDNFQSRRPNTSFCFLDIRSPGLGDTAMYLCATSRDRAGGYTFGSGTRLTVV.

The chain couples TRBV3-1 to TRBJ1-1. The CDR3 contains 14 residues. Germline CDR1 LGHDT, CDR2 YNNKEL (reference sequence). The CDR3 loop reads CASSLGRGNTEAFF.

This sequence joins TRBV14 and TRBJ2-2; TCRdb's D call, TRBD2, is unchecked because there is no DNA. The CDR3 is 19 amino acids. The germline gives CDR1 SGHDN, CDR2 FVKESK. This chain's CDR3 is CASSQEEGTRRRYTGELFF.

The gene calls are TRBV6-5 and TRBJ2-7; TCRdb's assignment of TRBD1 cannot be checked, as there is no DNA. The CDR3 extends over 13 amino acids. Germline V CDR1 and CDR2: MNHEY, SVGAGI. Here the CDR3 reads CASRTPGGREQYF.

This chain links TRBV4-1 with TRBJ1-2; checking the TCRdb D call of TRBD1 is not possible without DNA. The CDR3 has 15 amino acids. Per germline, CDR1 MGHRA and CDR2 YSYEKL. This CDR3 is CASSLGTGRNYGYTF.

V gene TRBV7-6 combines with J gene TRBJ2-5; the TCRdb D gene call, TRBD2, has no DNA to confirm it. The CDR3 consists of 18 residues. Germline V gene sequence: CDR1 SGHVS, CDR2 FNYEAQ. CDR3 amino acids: CASSLGVLGSGYQETQYF.